The T cell receptor beta chain under discussion was sequenced for a study of cytomegalovirus exposure and HLA in healthy donors (dated by TCRdb to the late 2010s). About the full investigation: According to an earlier analysis of a few hundred of the donors, about 180 million T cells yielded roughly 110 million unique TCR beta sequences and about 280 Gb of sequence data. Donor age, sex, ethnicity and CMV serostatus were compiled alongside the repertoire data. Rather than drawing on any new phenotypic data, the later analysis identified candidate immune exposures from TCR beta sequences and the way those sequences occurred across donors. A later genetic analysis used genome-wide SNP genotypes for about 65% of the roughly 700 donors, treating that subset as a discovery cohort. Several DR-DQ haplotypes were treated as single units for association and clustering because of strong linkage in the cohort. An early release covering roughly 640 HLA-typed donors comprised about 300 gigabases of sequencing data and approximately 85 million unique TCR sequences. Typing coverage differed by locus: A, B, C, DRB1 and DQB1 were typed in about 629-640 donors, DQA1 in 500 to 550, DPA1 in 600 to 610, and DPB1 in roughly 450. An earlier analysis of approximately 580 of the donors used high-throughput TCR beta sequencing to judge whether each TCR beta V gene segment behaved as functional or pseudogenic. Class I and class II HLA loci were covered by the typing at four-digit resolution. Every repertoire in the discovery cohort had been generated on one and the same sequencing platform. In a later analysis, previously published TCR beta repertoires from 500 to 750 donors were re-analyzed and high-resolution HLA genotyping was added so that TCR occurrence patterns could be studied. The study aimed to test whether cataloging public T cell receptors could reveal signatures of past pathogen exposure. On average, roughly 250,000 unique TCR beta nucleotide sequences were sequenced per donor among a few hundred genotyped donors of the cohort, with 15% to 20% of those sequences being non-productive. The study profiled the T cell repertoires of 500 to 800 subjects by immunosequencing and related them to cytomegalovirus serostatus. To predict cytomegalovirus infection status, the study combined high-throughput TCR immunosequencing, statistical association of individual TCRs with disease status, and machine learning. A separate validation cohort of 100 to 150 different subjects was used in addition to the roughly 720-subject first cohort. The genetic ancestry cluster associated with self-reported Caucasian donors included around four fifths of the 300 to 400 genotyped donors. Overall results and qualifications from the work: In a later analysis, TCR association rates were found to vary across HLA loci, with the most associated TCRs seen for DRB1 alleles and the fewest for HLA-C alleles. According to a later analysis, most CMV-associated TCR beta chains appeared to be HLA-restricted, and the HLA associations seemed to be driven largely by CMV exposure. Because counts were too low, roughly 18 rarely observed V segments, including chromosome 9 orphons, were left out of the earlier analysis of 587 of the donors. Compared with the roughly 670-donor mean, donors in an Asian-associated ancestry cluster had fewer N-insertions in productive TCRs, according to a later genetic analysis. Correlated functional status among segregating V segments might reflect linkage disequilibrium, but an unknown experimental factor could not be ruled out. A cluster of highly shared sequence variants was judged likely to be a technical artifact of the sequencing pipeline. The only immune exposure information available for the cohort was CMV serostatus. Assigning TCR associations to individual alleles was difficult when HLA alleles, especially DR and DQ, strongly co-occurred. According to the authors, the approach could potentially be generalized to other disease states and immunological phenotypes. HLA typing was unavailable for some donors at each locus, so association tests used only the typed subset. In vitro tests confirmed that a few of the cytomegalovirus-associated TCR beta chains recognize cytomegalovirus antigens. A total of 164 TCR beta chains were listed by the study as associated with cytomegalovirus. In an earlier analysis of some 500 of the donors, most TCR beta V segments appeared in productive rearrangements about 90% or about 30% of the time, broadly matching IMGT annotations. Presence/absence analyses assumed roughly uniform sequencing depth across donors, an assumption that may not hold. Across donors, most TCR sequences were observed very rarely, whereas some public TCRs were present in many individuals. Specific HLA alleles were associated with about 17,000 TCR beta sequences at a false discovery rate of 0.05 in a later analysis. In both the original and validation cohorts, the classifier was reported to diagnose cytomegalovirus status with high specificity and sensitivity. In a later analysis, HLA-associated TCR beta chains showed more clonal expansion and lower generation probabilities than non-associated chains that were equally common. Only TCR beta chains were sequenced in this cohort, and the absence of alpha or paired-chain data limited detectable features. An association between a missense DCLRE1C variant and V-gene and J-gene trimming of TCR beta chains was found in a later genetic analysis and replicated in an independent cohort. Some IMGT-functional V segments, including TRBV6-2 and TRBV6-3, could not be told apart with the 87-base-pair reads, so those segments were excluded. A further reported finding was that TCR beta sequences accurately predicted the HLA-A and HLA-B alleles for most subjects in the first cohort. Several of the top co-occurrence clusters appeared to be linked to parvovirus B19, influenza, CMV and Epstein-Barr virus, according to a later analysis.

The cohort consisted of some 730 healthy bone marrow donors. Cohort members were all nominally healthy when sampled, although unrecorded immune exposures were likely present. The donor tested CMV seronegative and was one of the 352 seronegative cohort members. A peripheral blood sample was collected from each donor, and TCR beta sequencing was performed on peripheral blood mononuclear cells. Genomic DNA extraction from the blood cell samples was performed with the Qiagen DNeasy Blood Extraction Kit. To prepare the library, the immunoSEQ multiplex PCR assay was applied. For the multiplex PCR, a mixture combining 60 forward primers for TCR Vbeta segments and 13 reverse primers for TCR Jbeta segments was used. Amplification of the CDR3 region of rearranged TCR beta genes was performed with a multiplex PCR assay on genomic DNA. Amplified TCR beta libraries were sequenced as 87-base-pair reads on the Illumina HiSeq System. Under the source paper's analysis protocol: In a later analysis, tens of millions of unique TCR beta chains were counted across the roughly 610 repertoires, and some 10 million of these chains were shared by at least two donors. Raw reads were error-corrected and collapsed into unique sequences with a nearest-neighbor algorithm that merged closely related sequences to remove PCR and sequencing errors. V, D and J gene segments were assigned by aligning CDR3 sequences to IMGT reference sequences. For a sequence to be retained, at least a six-nucleotide match to both a V gene segment and a J gene segment was required. Rearrangements were classified as productive when the CDR3 lacked stop codons and remained in frame with V and J, and all other rearrangements were classified as non-productive. Following IMGT convention, CDR3 was defined as the stretch from the second conserved V-encoded cysteine to the conserved J-encoded phenylalanine. The earlier analysis of a few hundred of the donors excluded sequences that lacked an unambiguous match to a single V gene segment. In an earlier analysis of some 590 of the donors, V segments were called functional above 56.7% productive rearrangements and were called segregating when the between-donor standard deviation exceeded 5%. To diagnose cytomegalovirus status from the catalog of TCR beta chain sequences, a statistical classification framework was built. In a later analysis, TCR nucleotide sequences were compared against IMGT/GENE-DB human TR gene sequences so that V and J genes could be assigned. A later analysis assigned CDR3 sequences and most-parsimonious VDJ recombination scenarios with the TCRdist pipeline. In a later analysis, every TCR beta chain was defined by the combination of its CDR3 amino acid sequence and its V-gene family, and reads without a unique V-gene family were dropped. To address suspected cross-contamination and a sequencing artifact, a later analysis removed under 600 highly shared, low-generation-probability nucleotide sequences. For each public chain, a later analysis derived a clonal expansion index from normalized ranks of inferred template counts within each repertoire. Generation probabilities in a later analysis came from a VDJ recombination model fitted to out-of-frame rearrangements, and those results were checked against IGoR. In a later analysis, hypergeometric tests were used to score TCR-TCR, TCR-HLA and TCR-CMV co-occurrence, with a repertoire-size bias correction applied to TCR pairs. To estimate false discovery rates, a later analysis permuted the HLA or CMV assignments 20 times. In a later analysis, co-occurring TCRs were grouped using DBSCAN, and TCRdist sequence similarity was added for clustering within HLA-allele-positive subsets. Repertoires with fewer than 30,000 or more than 120,000 public chains were left out of co-occurrence clustering, as were several repertoires with anomalous nucleotide sharing. The immuneACCESS repertoire file appears here via TCRdb, limited to in-frame rearrangements. These files lack a portion of the clones; in checked studies, under half of the deficit traces to unresolved V genes, and the cause of the others is not known. The DNA gave D and trimming, while V, J and clone size come from that table. In this sample the table shows roughly 150,000 clones, 60% to 80% of which occur a single time. The ten biggest clones cover approximately 1.5% of the sample.

The CDR3, cysteine through phenylalanine, is 15 amino acids long. The CDR3 DNA has 45 bases and is translated from base 1. Via the germline V gene, CDR1 is KGHSH and CDR2 LQKENI. V is trimmed back by 3 bases and J by 7 bases, and the junction contains 6 bases that no gene match accounts for. About this clone itself: The antigen it binds to is not known. Base qualities are not recorded, but no much larger clone differs from it by a single base.

The receptor comes from a male donor in good health and CMV-seronegative. Recombination joined TRBV18 with TRBJ2-2, with 9 central nucleotides matching TRBD1. Input material: PBMCs. At the DNA level, the sequence is TGTGCCAGCTCACCCCTACAGGGGGCCGACGGGGAGCTGTTTTTT. Translated, it reads CASSPLQGADGELFF.